This TCR beta chain stems from a study of CD4 and CD8 cells across lung adenocarcinoma regions. Samples came from patients with localized non-small cell lung adenocarcinoma. CDR1 is WNHNN, CDR2 SYGVQD, per germline (reference sequence). V was pared by 3 bases and J by 5 bases, with 10 bases between. The CDR3 consists of 14 residues. This clonotype has at least ten counts. Each CDR3 protein is one row after TCRdb ran MiXCR on the PCR reads. The sample lists around 20,000 distinct CDR3 sequences; around 50% were seen once. Sequenced input: CD8+ T cells from the margin of a lung tumor. The sequence was collected from a male donor with lung adenocarcinoma. The CD4 and CD8 labels of this study may be unreliable. This chain connects TRBV10-1 to TRBJ2-2; D not certain. CDR3 nucleotides: TGCGCCAGCAGTGATTCAGGTTGGACCGGGGAGCTGTTTTTT. It encodes CASSDSGWTGELFF.